This TCR beta chain was sequenced during a study of blood T cell repertoires in COVID-19. The CDR3 has 18 residues. V lost 4 bases and J lost 0; bases outside the gene matches: 9. The germline CDR1 and CDR2 sequences are SGHTS and YDEGEE. This table comes from immunoSEQ multiplex PCR, and its TCRdb copy is limited to in-frame clones, with some not included. The sample records 52,000 or so clones, approximately 91% being singletons. The sequence was obtained from a human donor in a cohort sampled during active COVID-19. This chain links TRBV5-8 with TRBJ2-6; 8 nucleotides agree with TRBD2. Sequencing was done on a sample of peripheral blood. The chain's CDR3 is CASSPRGGSYSGANVLTF. CDR3 bases: TGTGCCAGCAGCCCTCGGGGGGGCTCTTACTCTGGGGCCAACGTCCTGACTTTC.